This is a list of T cell receptor beta chains from one sample in a study of control samples from healthy donors and cancer patients. Profiled with immunoSEQ multiplex PCR; TCRdb holds only in-frame clones, not every one. The repertoire holds under 200,000 clones, with about nine tenths as singletons. Material: blood. The receptor source for this set is a woman under 40 in good health. The conserved cysteine and the conserved F or W are not part of the CDR3 here.

v_call: TRBV3-1/TRBV3-2; j_call: TRBJ2-1; cdr3_aa: ASSQDTGLTYNEQF
v_call: TRBV25-1; j_call: TRBJ1-6; cdr3_aa: ASSDRADNSPLH
v_call: TRBV2; j_call: TRBJ2-1; cdr3_aa: ASSSSGVEQF
v_call: TRBV25-1; j_call: TRBJ1-3; cdr3_aa: ASRRGAPGNTIY
v_call: TRBV6-4; j_call: TRBJ2-3; cdr3_aa: ASSDSGGGTDTQY
v_call: TRBV12-5; j_call: TRBJ2-4; cdr3_aa: ASGDRGNIQY
v_call: TRBV3-1/TRBV3-2; j_call: TRBJ2-6; cdr3_aa: ASSRDTSGANVLT
v_call: TRBV3-1/TRBV3-2; j_call: TRBJ1-2; cdr3_aa: ASSQELGAPFYYGYT
v_call: TRBV28; j_call: TRBJ1-5; cdr3_aa: ASSHRQLSSNQPQH
v_call: TRBV6-2/TRBV6-3; j_call: TRBJ2-7; cdr3_aa: ASSYLPDSYEQY
v_call: TRBV10-3; j_call: TRBJ2-1; cdr3_aa: AISGSGGSSYNEQF
v_call: TRBV6-5; j_call: TRBJ1-1; cdr3_aa: ASRPTGGANTEAF
v_call: TRBV18; j_call: TRBJ2-1; cdr3_aa: ASWTSGRKGNEQF
v_call: TRBV7-9; j_call: TRBJ2-2; cdr3_aa: ASSLTAGELF
v_call: TRBV6-6; j_call: TRBJ2-5; cdr3_aa: ASSYGSGRVKTQY
v_call: TRBV6-6; j_call: TRBJ1-1; cdr3_aa: ASSWDRGGTEAF
v_call: TRBV4-1; j_call: TRBJ2-2; cdr3_aa: ASSQDWGSGGGTGELF
v_call: TRBV15; j_call: TRBJ2-2; cdr3_aa: ATRTGGRTTGELF
v_call: TRBV6-4; j_call: TRBJ1-5; cdr3_aa: ASSDSADNQPQH
v_call: TRBV14; j_call: TRBJ2-6; cdr3_aa: ASSHGGPGANVLT
v_call: TRBV5-1; j_call: TRBJ1-1; cdr3_aa: ASSLDGTGVRNTEAF
v_call: TRBV7-2; j_call: TRBJ2-5; cdr3_aa: ASSLGNIAGGLETQY
v_call: TRBV11-1; j_call: TRBJ1-2; cdr3_aa: ASSLTGQGYGYT
v_call: TRBV11-2; j_call: TRBJ1-2; cdr3_aa: ASSLGSGQGYT
v_call: TRBV29-1; j_call: TRBJ2-3; cdr3_aa: SVETGGGGDTQY
v_call: TRBV24-1; j_call: TRBJ2-7; cdr3_aa: ATSDFPGGGYEQY
v_call: TRBV19; j_call: TRBJ2-7; cdr3_aa: ASSITSGAYEQY
v_call: TRBV7-2; j_call: TRBJ2-1; cdr3_aa: ASSGTSGYNEQF
v_call: TRBV28; j_call: TRBJ2-5; cdr3_aa: ASSTYSGSLVKTQY
v_call: TRBV18; j_call: TRBJ1-5; cdr3_aa: ASSPQGGNQPQH
v_call: TRBV9; j_call: TRBJ1-4; cdr3_aa: ASSATGLNEKLF
v_call: TRBV7-3; j_call: TRBJ2-6; cdr3_aa: ASRLGPSGANVLT
v_call: TRBV4-2; j_call: TRBJ2-3; cdr3_aa: ASSQELGVDTQY
v_call: TRBV7-2; j_call: TRBJ2-7; cdr3_aa: ASSLQQGVYEQY
v_call: TRBV6-5; j_call: TRBJ1-2; cdr3_aa: ASRHLNYGYT
v_call: TRBV11-3; j_call: TRBJ1-1; cdr3_aa: ASSSGGTAF
v_call: TRBV6-1; j_call: TRBJ2-6; cdr3_aa: ASSESSGANVLT
v_call: TRBV7-2; j_call: TRBJ2-1; cdr3_aa: ASSRTGGDNEQF
v_call: TRBV11-2; j_call: TRBJ2-1; cdr3_aa: ASSLATGGSGRAHEQF
v_call: TRBV11-2; j_call: TRBJ1-4; cdr3_aa: ASSLSGAGNEKLF
v_call: TRBV6-4; j_call: TRBJ1-2; cdr3_aa: ASSSTGNYGYT
v_call: TRBV6-5; j_call: TRBJ2-2; cdr3_aa: ASRPPTGNTGELF
v_call: TRBV7-3; j_call: TRBJ2-1; cdr3_aa: ASRGPAQRGINEQF
v_call: TRBV5-1; j_call: TRBJ2-5; cdr3_aa: ASSLGIRAGETQY
v_call: TRBV2; j_call: TRBJ2-6; cdr3_aa: ASSESLGAGANVLT
v_call: TRBV9; j_call: TRBJ2-1; cdr3_aa: ASSPQTSGRAEQF
v_call: TRBV7-3; j_call: TRBJ2-1; cdr3_aa: ASSLGQGVNEQF
v_call: TRBV6-5; j_call: TRBJ1-1; cdr3_aa: ASSPRTGHTEAF
v_call: TRBV5-5; j_call: TRBJ2-5; cdr3_aa: ASSLVTSRQETQY
v_call: TRBV18; j_call: TRBJ2-7; cdr3_aa: ASSPPTGTGAYEQY
v_call: TRBV10-3; j_call: TRBJ1-3; cdr3_aa: AISLSSGNTIY
v_call: TRBV15; j_call: TRBJ1-2; cdr3_aa: ATSRGGAGYGYT
v_call: TRBV6-1; j_call: TRBJ2-1; cdr3_aa: ASSEGQGAFHEQF